The source of this TCR beta chain is a study of shared T cell receptors in the human thymus. Profiling relied on immunoSEQ multiplex PCR, and the TCRdb table lists in-frame clones only, not all of them. The sample lists hundreds of thousands of clones; about 90% were seen once. Germline V gene lookup returns CDR1 MGHDK and CDR2 SYGVNS. Trimming removed 1 base from V and 4 bases from J, with 8 bases in between. This CDR3 has 15 residues. Notes on this clone: Other DNA sequences in the sample encode the same CDR3.

These data were also reused for a study on human thymus T cells. That report adds: Those donating were healthy Finnish infants in corrective surgery for congenital heart defects. Thymus specimens were resections from corrective heart surgery. It looked as if thymic and blood repertoires used V and J genes in a biased way. Related reports documented highly overlapping thymic repertoires among unrelated individuals.

Sequencing was done on a sample of thymocytes. The sequence came from a boy under two years old with a congenital heart defect. This rearrangement joins TRBV25-1 to TRBJ1-6; possibly TRBD1 for D (5 bases). The CDR3 spells CASSEFQGYNSPLHF. The CDR3 nucleotides are TGTGCCAGCAGTGAATTTCAGGGATATAATTCACCCCTCCACTTT.